This T cell receptor (beta chain) is drawn from a study of graft-versus-host responses after intestinal transplantation (dated by TCRdb to 2020 to 2023). For the wider study: Recipients received multivisceral, liver-intestinal, or isolated intestinal transplants. Every recipient was given anti-thymocyte globulin induction, followed by around three years of maintenance tacrolimus and steroids. Graft-versus-host and host-versus-graft alloreactive T cell clones were tracked in the graft, circulation and bone marrow after intestinal transplantation using bulk TCR-beta CDR3 sequencing. Alloreactive clones were identified by sequencing pre-transplant mixed lymphocyte reaction products and comparing them with unstimulated pre-transplant donor and recipient T cells. The cohort enrolled 20 to 30 intestinal transplant recipients, one of whom was a retransplant, and 3 patients without pretransplant specimens were excluded. A peak of at least 4% donor T cells among recipient peripheral blood mononuclear cells was the definition used for donor T cell macrochimerism. Rather than going through the commercial service, samples from three later patients were sequenced in-house on an Illumina MiSeq and processed with MiXCR.

To prepare the library, the immunoSEQ multiplex PCR assay was applied. For most patients, genomic DNA was isolated with the Qiagen DNeasy Blood and Tissue Kit and shipped frozen to Adaptive Biotechnologies for TCR sequencing. For most patients, high-throughput TCR-beta CDR3 sequencing of genomic DNA was performed by Adaptive Biotechnologies. For the original study's pipeline: TCR sequencing data for around 19 patients were retrieved from Adaptive's ImmunoSEQ software; three other patients were processed with MiXCR and VDJtools. CD4 versus CD8 sorting errors were corrected by removing sequences found in both subsets at a frequency ratio below 5:1. CDR3 nucleotide sequences shared between donor and recipient were removed because the origin of such sequences could not be assigned. To be classed as alloreactive, a clone needed at least 2-fold expansion over unstimulated cells and a minimum CFSE-low frequency of 0.002% (template counts) or 0.001% (read counts). A clone was considered mappable if detected in the sequenced pre-transplant spleen, lymph node, or MLR CFSE-low populations of the donor or recipient. The cumulative frequency of alloreactive clones was calculated as a percentage of all sequences, weighted by copy number. As stored in TCRdb, this immuneACCESS dataset retains in-frame rearrangements with V and J assigned. A fraction of the clones does not appear; measured against another copy, unresolved V genes explain less than half of the discrepancy, and the remainder lacks a known reason. D and trimming come from the DNA, and the V and J calls and clone size come from that table. Counted in this sample were 70,000 to 100,000 clones; less than 90% of them appeared once. The biggest ten clones account for approximately 0.35% of the sample.

What this sample's time point label stands for: cells obtained before transplantation from donor or recipient. CD3+CD4+ and CD3+CD8+ populations were FACS-sorted from unstimulated pre-transplant donor and recipient cells taken from spleen or lymph nodes. This clone appeared a single time. Its target antigen remains unknown. No clone much larger than this one lies a single base away; base qualities are absent. General conclusions and limits of the study: Early after transplant, peak levels of circulating GvH clones were found to be associated with declines in HvG clones. In patients with donor T cell macrochimerism, the allografts had high GvH to HvG T cell clonal ratios. The relatively low number and heterogeneity of intestinal transplant patients limited the conclusions. GvH clones were found in recipient bone marrow, and some of the GvH clones appeared earlier in ileal mucosa or blood, which is consistent with an intestinal mucosal origin.

Including the terminal cysteine and phenylalanine, the CDR3 comprises 13 residues. Just CDR3 DNA is preserved here, 39 bases in frame from base 1. The V end gives up 3 bases and the J end 4 bases, leaving 3 bases in the junction not matched to a gene. CDR1 is given as MNHEY and CDR2 as SVGAGI, both from the germline V gene. This chain is built from TRBV6-5 and TRBJ2-7, with TRBD2 matching 7 junction bases. The input for sequencing was unstimulated CD4+ T cells sorted from spleen or lymph node cells, taken before intestinal transplant. This sequence originates from a human donor who received an intestinal transplant. The CDR3 amino acid sequence is: CASSYPGGYEQYF. The nucleotides read TGTGCCAGCAGTTATCCCGGGGGGTACGAGCAGTACTTC.